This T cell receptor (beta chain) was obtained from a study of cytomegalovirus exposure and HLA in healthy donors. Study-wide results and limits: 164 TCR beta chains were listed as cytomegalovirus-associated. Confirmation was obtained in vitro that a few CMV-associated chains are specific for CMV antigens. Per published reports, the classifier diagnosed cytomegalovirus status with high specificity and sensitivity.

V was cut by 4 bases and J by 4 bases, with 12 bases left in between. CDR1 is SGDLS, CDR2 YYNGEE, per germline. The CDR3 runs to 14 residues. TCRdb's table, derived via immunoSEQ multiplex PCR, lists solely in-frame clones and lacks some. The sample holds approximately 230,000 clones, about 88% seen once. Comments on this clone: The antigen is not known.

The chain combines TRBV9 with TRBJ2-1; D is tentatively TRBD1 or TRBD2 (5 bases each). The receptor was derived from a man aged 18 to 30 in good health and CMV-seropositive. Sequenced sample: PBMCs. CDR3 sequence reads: CASSPGRAYNEQFF. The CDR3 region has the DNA TGTGCCAGCAGCCCGGGGCGGGCGTACAATGAGCAGTTCTTC.